A single sample gave rise to the 30 T cell receptor beta chains below, sequenced in a study of blood T cell repertoires in COVID-19 (dated by TCRdb to about 2020). Libraries were built with the immunoSEQ multiplex PCR assay. TCRdb took over this immuneACCESS table, retaining in-frame rearrangements with V and J assigned. Such tables are incomplete; in checked studies, under half of the missing clones stem from an unresolved V gene, and the remainder is unexplained. This sample comprises approximately 35,000 clones, over 75% of them detected only once. Around 9% of the sample belongs to the ten largest clones. Sequencing used peripheral blood. The source is a man older than 75 with active COVID-19.

The chain uses TRBV21-1 and TRBJ2-1; the table's D gene call, TRBD2, was not cross checked with the DNA. TRBV21-1 is classified as a pseudogene. This CDR3 is built from 14 residues. In nucleotides, the CDR3 is TGTGCCAGCCGGGACTTCTTATCCTACAATGAGCAGTTCTTC. This codes for CASRDFLSYNEQFF.

This clone was seen once. This rearrangement joins TRBV18 to TRBJ2-7; D may be TRBD1 (5 bases). In germline, CDR1 is KGHSH, CDR2 LQKENI. CDR3 length: 15 residues. Trimming left V 1 base short and J 0 bases short, with 10 bases between. DNA for the CDR3: TGTGCCAGCTCACCACAAAGACAGAGCTCCTACGAGCAGTACTTC. It is translated as CASSPQRQSSYEQYF.

This clone has just a few counts. This specimen includes other DNA sequences encoding the same CDR3. The rearrangement uses TRBV27 and TRBJ2-7; unclear D gene. Trimming took 3 bases from V and 1 from J, leaving 7 bases between them. The CDR3 runs to 13 residues. Germline V gene sequence: CDR1 MNHEY, CDR2 SMNVEV (reference sequence). As DNA, the CDR3 is TGTGCCAGCAGTTTGGCACAGTCCTACGAGCAGTACTTC. Translated, it gives CASSLAQSYEQYF.

The rearrangement uses TRBV5-1 and TRBJ2-7, with TRBD2 identical over 8 bases. V gave up 3 bases and J gave up 9 bases; unmatched junction bases: 17. This CDR3 is built from 16 residues. Germline V CDR1 and CDR2: SGHRS, YFSETQ. This CDR3 is CASSSTVGLAETGQYF. DNA for the CDR3: TGCGCCAGCAGCTCCACGGTAGGACTAGCCGAAACTGGGCAGTACTTC.

The V and J genes are TRBV3-1 (or the pseudogene TRBV3-2) and TRBJ2-1, with D maybe TRBD1 (5 bases). CDR3 length: 13 amino acids. V was shortened by 3 bases and J by 10 bases, with 13 bases between the two germline ends. The germline V gene has CDR1 LGHDT and CDR2 YNNKEL (reference sequence). The CDR3 nucleotides read TGTGCCAGCAGCCAGAACCTTTGGGGCGAGCAGTTCTTC. Protein sequence: CASSQNLWGEQFF.

This chain connects TRBV18 to TRBJ2-7, with TRBD2 matching over 11 bases. Germline V gene sequence: CDR1 KGHSH, CDR2 LQKENI. J was trimmed by 6 bases and V by 0 bases; bases with no gene match: 1. The CDR3 is 14 amino acids. The CDR3 here is CASSPPTSGGEQYF. In DNA form, the CDR3 reads TGTGCCAGCTCACCACCCACTAGCGGGGGCGAGCAGTACTTC.

This clone appeared a single time. The chain recombines TRBV7-8 with TRBJ1-5; 7 positions match TRBD1. This CDR3 is built from 13 residues. Germline V gene lookup returns CDR1 SGHVS and CDR2 FQNEAQ. Trimming at V came to 5 bases and at J to 6 bases, leaving 4 bases not matched to a gene. The chain's CDR3 is CASSPTGSQPQHF. CDR3 nucleotide sequence: TGTGCCAGCAGCCCGACAGGGAGTCAGCCCCAGCATTTT.

This sequence joins TRBV28 and TRBJ2-7, with 9 bases matching TRBD2. Germline V gene data show CDR1 as MDHEN and CDR2 as SYDVKM. Trimming removed 6 bases from V and 3 bases from J; junction bases left unmatched: 6. This CDR3 has 14 residues. This CDR3 is CASRGTSSIYEQYF. CDR3 coding DNA: TGTGCCAGCAGGGGGACTAGCTCAATCTACGAGCAGTACTTC.

The rearrangement links TRBV9 to TRBJ2-1; TRBD2 aligns across 14 bases. The CDR3 consists of 15 residues. The germline V gene has CDR1 SGDLS and CDR2 YYNGEE. V gave up 3 bases and J gave up 9 bases; unmatched junction bases: 5. The CDR3 DNA reads TGTGCCAGCAGCGATCGGACTAGCGGGGGGTCTGAGCAGTTCTTC. Translating it yields CASSDRTSGGSEQFF.

This chain uses TRBV24-1 with TRBJ1-2; a weak D match, TRBD1 (5 bases). CDR3 length equals 12 residues. The V end lost 9 bases, the J end lost 1 base, and 8 bases lay between the germline ends. Germline lookup yields CDR1 KGHDR and CDR2 SFDVKD. CDR3 sequence (DNA): TGTGCCACCCAAGACAGTAACTATGGCTACACCTTC. The encoded protein is CATQDSNYGYTF.

The V and J genes are TRBV5-1 and TRBJ1-3; 7 nucleotides line up with TRBD1. The V gene end was trimmed by 2 bases and the J gene end by 4 bases; junction bases not matched to a gene: 6. The germline V gene has CDR1 SGHRS and CDR2 YFSETQ. This CDR3 region has 15 residues. CDR3 region: CASSFGTDPGNTIYF. The CDR3 region has the DNA TGCGCCAGCAGCTTCGGGACAGACCCCGGAAACACCATATATTTT.

The DNA for the CDR3 is TGTGCCAGCAGTAGCGCTTATAGCTATGGCTACACCTTC. Its protein is CASSSAYSYGYTF. The J gene is TRBJ1-2, the V gene TRBV25-1; D is ambiguous. The CDR3 totals 13 residues. The germline V gene has CDR1 MGHDK and CDR2 SYGVNS. The V and J ends lost 5 bases and 4 bases respectively, with 11 bases between them.

This clone turned up a few times. The V and J genes are TRBV5-1 and TRBJ2-2; D possibly corresponds to TRBD2 (5 bases). Between the trimmed V and J ends, which lost 5 bases and 0 bases, there was a span of 8 bases. Germline loops: CDR1 SGHRS, CDR2 YFSETQ. CDR3 length: 14 residues. CDR3 amino acids: CASRDSPNTGELFF. CDR3 nucleotide sequence: TGCGCCAGCAGGGACTCCCCGAACACCGGGGAGCTGTTTTTT.

The chain combines TRBV18 with TRBJ2-4; D is perhaps TRBD1 (6 bases). The CDR3 contains 14 residues. Germline values: CDR1 KGHSH, CDR2 LQKENI. Between the trimmed V and J ends, which lost 3 bases and 2 bases, there was a span of 8 bases. The CDR3 DNA follows: TGTGCCAGCTCACCCCAGGGGACCAAAAACATTCAGTACTTC. It codes for CASSPQGTKNIQYF. Full variable domain (remainder filled in from reference TRBV18 and TRBJ2-4): NAGVMQNPRHLVRRRGQEARLRCSPMKGHSHVYWYRQLPEEGLKFMVYLQKENIIDESGMPKERFSAEFPKEGPSILRIQQVVRGDSAAYFCASSPQGTKNIQYFGAGTRLSVL.

The chain combines TRBV28 with TRBJ2-3, with TRBD2 matching 8 bases. Germline lookup yields CDR1 MDHEN and CDR2 SYDVKM. V was pared by 8 bases and J by 5 bases, with 9 bases of the junction left unmatched. The CDR3 consists of 14 residues. This CDR3 is CASAPGGQVDTQYF. CDR3 in DNA: TGTGCCAGCGCCCCGGGGGGGCAGGTAGATACGCAGTATTTT. Filled out from reference TRBV28 and TRBJ2-3, the complete variable domain reads DVKVTQSSRYLVKRTGEKVFLECVQDMDHENMFWYRQDPGLGLRLIYFSYDVKMKEKGDIPEGYSVSREKKERFSLILESASTNQTSMYLCASAPGGQVDTQYFGPGTRLTVL.

The rearrangement links TRBV5-1 to TRBJ2-3; D gene ambiguous. The V gene's germline CDR1 is SGHRS and CDR2 YFSETQ. The ends were cut back, 0 bases at V and 1 base at J, with 12 bases in the middle. The CDR3 totals 16 residues. This CDR3 reads CASSLAGYRGTDTQYF. The CDR3, as DNA: TGCGCCAGCAGCTTGGCCGGGTACCGGGGCACAGATACGCAGTATTTT.

The chain has TRBV19 and TRBJ1-1; D might be TRBD1 (6 bases). Trimming shortened V by 3 bases and J by 5 bases, and 16 bases separated the two germline ends. CDR1 is LNHDA and CDR2 is SQIVND in the germline V gene (reference sequence). This CDR3 region has 15 residues. CDR3 DNA sequence: TGTGCCAGTAGTATCTATACAGGGAGTCAAACTGAAGCTTTCTTT. Protein sequence: CASSIYTGSQTEAFF.

This chain connects TRBV19 to TRBJ2-1; 7 positions match TRBD1. V was clipped by 3 bases and J by 0 bases; unmatched bases: 11. CDR3 length: 18 residues. In germline, CDR1 is LNHDA, CDR2 SQIVND (reference sequence). CDR3: CASSMGDSLISSYNEQFF. CDR3 nucleotide sequence: TGTGCCAGTAGTATGGGGGACAGTTTAATCTCCTCCTACAATGAGCAGTTCTTC.

The chain combines TRBV4-1 with TRBJ1-1; 10 nucleotides align to TRBD1. V lost 0 bases and J lost 0; bases outside the gene matches: 4. The CDR3 is made up of 17 amino acids. CDR1 MGHRA and CDR2 YSYEKL come from the germline V gene. The CDR3 here is CASSQDLGQGLNTEAFF. In DNA, the CDR3 is TGCGCCAGCAGCCAAGATCTGGGACAGGGGCTGAACACTGAAGCTTTCTTT.

CDR3 residues: CASSLAGGGAWETQYF. The CDR3 DNA sequence: TGCGCCAGCAGCTTGGCTGGCGGGGGGGCCTGGGAGACCCAGTACTTC. The V and J genes are TRBV5-1 and TRBJ2-5, with TRBD2 matching 9 bases. The CDR3 spans 16 residues. V was clipped by 0 bases and J by 5 bases; unmatched bases: 8. Germline V lookup: CDR1 SGHRS, CDR2 YFSETQ.

The chain is built from TRBV10-3 and TRBJ2-3, with TRBD2 as a possible D gene (6 bases). From germline, CDR1 is ENHRY and CDR2 SYGVKD. CDR3 length equals 15 residues. V was trimmed by 3 bases and J by 3 bases, leaving 13 bases between them. CDR3 loop: CAISEFGTRTDTQYF. CDR3 sequence (DNA): TGTGCCATCAGTGAATTCGGGACTCGTACAGATACGCAGTATTTT.

This clone came up once. The V and J genes are TRBV7-2 and TRBJ1-2; 8 positions match TRBD1. Germline CDR1 SGHTA, CDR2 FQGNSA. Losses at the gene ends were 6 bases for V and 0 bases for J; bases not matched to a gene: 3. CDR3 length equals 14 residues. Here the CDR3 DNA reads TGTGCCAGCAGACGACAGGGGACTAACTATGGCTACACCTTC. This gives the protein CASRRQGTNYGYTF.

The chain employs TRBV2 and TRBJ2-1; 7 nucleotides agree with TRBD1. CDR3 length: 14 residues. Germline values: CDR1 SNHLY, CDR2 FYNNEI. V lost 6 bases, J lost 1 base, and 3 bases stayed unmatched. CDR3 in amino acids: CASRRGPSYNEQFF. The CDR3 DNA reads TGTGCCAGCAGGAGGGGGCCATCCTACAATGAGCAGTTCTTC.

This clone was recorded only once. The V gene is TRBV29-1, the J gene TRBJ2-7, with TRBD1 matching over 8 bases. This CDR3 has 13 amino acids. The germline gives CDR1 SQVTM, CDR2 ANQGSEA. V dropped 6 bases and J dropped 2; count of bases not matched to a gene: 6. The CDR3 DNA follows: TGCAGCGTCCTGGACAGGGTCACCTACGAGCAGTACTTC. Encoded protein: CSVLDRVTYEQYF.

The CDR3 loop reads CASSKSRTGGIRGVEAFF. Here the CDR3 DNA reads TGTGCCAGCAGCAAATCCCGGACAGGGGGAATAAGGGGTGTTGAAGCTTTCTTT. The V and J genes are TRBV27 and TRBJ1-1; 10 nucleotides align to TRBD1. V shed 6 bases and J 7 bases; nucleotides not matched to a gene: 20. CDR3 size: 18 residues. The V gene's germline CDR1 is MNHEY and CDR2 SMNVEV (reference sequence).

This sequence joins TRBV5-4 and TRBJ2-5; no firm D call. CDR1 is SGHNT, CDR2 YYREEE, per germline (reference sequence). The CDR3 has 11 amino acids. V lost 2 bases and J 7 bases, leaving 6 bases between the germline ends. The CDR3 here is CASSFGGTQYF. As DNA, the CDR3 is TGTGCCAGCAGCTTTGGCGGGACCCAGTACTTC.

The V and J genes are TRBV3-1 (or the pseudogene TRBV3-2) and TRBJ1-1, with D maybe TRBD1 (5 bases). This CDR3 is built from 12 residues. Germline loops: CDR1 LGHDT, CDR2 YNNKEL (reference sequence). Trimming cost V 6 bases and J 12 bases, with 17 bases left between them. The CDR3 region is CASSHSGAGSFF. In DNA, the CDR3 is TGTGCCAGCAGTCATAGCGGGGCCGGGTCTTTCTTT.

V and J are TRBV7-2 and TRBJ2-7; possible D gene TRBD2, 6 bases. The CDR3 runs to 14 residues. V gave up 3 bases and J gave up 2 bases, with 11 bases separating them. Germline CDR1 and CDR2: SGHTA and FQGNSA. The CDR3 protein is CASSLAGPPYEQYF. DNA for the CDR3: TGTGCCAGCAGCTTGGCGGGACCTCCCTACGAGCAGTACTTC.

In this sample, this clone turned up once. The V call is TRBV7-6, the J call TRBJ1-2; 7 bases match TRBD1. The germline V gene encodes CDR1 SGHVS and CDR2 FNYEAQ. CDR3 length: 15 residues. V shed 1 base and J 7 bases; nucleotides not matched to a gene: 9. As DNA, the CDR3 is TGTGCCAGCAGCTTAGAGGCCCTGGCAGGGGGTGGCTACACCTTC. This sequence encodes CASSLEALAGGGYTF.

The J gene is TRBJ1-2, the V gene TRBV7-8, with D perhaps matching TRBD1 (6 bases). This CDR3 has 17 residues. The germline V gene encodes CDR1 SGHVS and CDR2 FQNEAQ. V was cut by 5 bases and J by 0 bases, with 19 bases left in between. The CDR3: CASSPNVRQAANYGYTF. CDR3 bases: TGTGCCAGCAGCCCCAACGTTAGACAGGCCGCTAACTATGGCTACACCTTC.